This entry lists 6 T cell receptor beta chains sequenced from one sample in a study of blood T cell repertoires in COVID-19. The repertoire was sequenced with immunoSEQ multiplex PCR; TCRdb's copy has only in-frame clones and lacks some. The table shows some 100,000 clones, with around 89% occurring only once. What was sequenced was peripheral blood. The origin of the receptors is a human donor with acute or convalescent COVID-19. The donor label of this sample is uncertain.

This chain links TRBV5-1 with TRBJ1-2; TRBD1 matches at 8 bases. The V gene's germline CDR1 is SGHRS and CDR2 YFSETQ. Trimming took 0 bases from V and 2 from J; bases not matched to a gene: 3. The CDR3 is made up of 15 amino acids. This chain's CDR3 is CASSLEAGGNYGYTF. In DNA form, the CDR3 reads TGCGCCAGCAGCTTGGAGGCAGGGGGCAACTATGGCTACACCTTC.

CDR3 protein: CASSIRQGASQPQHF. Here the CDR3 DNA reads TGTGCCAGTAGTATAAGACAGGGGGCTAGTCAGCCCCAGCATTTT. The chain carries TRBV19 and TRBJ1-5; 10 positions agree with TRBD1. Germline CDR1 LNHDA, CDR2 SQIVND (reference sequence). The CDR3 loop spans 15 amino acids. After removal of 2 bases from V and 6 bases from J, the junction contained 4 bases not matched to a gene.

The table lists this clone with a count of one. The chain combines TRBV5-4 with TRBJ1-1; D gene uncertain. From germline, CDR1 is SGHNT and CDR2 YYREEE (reference sequence). With 4 bases removed from V and 4 bases from J, the gap between germline ends came to 14 bases. The CDR3 covers 14 residues. The CDR3 spells CASSPPGYPTEAFF. CDR3 nucleotides: TGTGCCAGCAGCCCGCCGGGATATCCCACTGAAGCTTTCTTT.

The rearrangement joins TRBV28 to TRBJ1-3; 7 nucleotides match TRBD1. CDR3 length: 15 amino acids. The V gene end was trimmed by 5 bases and the J gene end by 0 bases; junction bases not matched to a gene: 4. Looked up from germline, CDR1 is MDHEN and CDR2 is SYDVKM. The CDR3 sequence is CASSIGTASGNTIYF. The CDR3 DNA is TGTGCCAGCAGTATAGGGACAGCCTCTGGAAACACCATATATTTT.

The chain links TRBV6-5 to TRBJ2-3; weak D call: TRBD2 (6 bases). The CDR3 is 14 amino acids. Germline loops: CDR1 MNHEY, CDR2 SVGAGI. Trimming stripped 5 bases from V and 0 bases from J, with 9 bases between. The CDR3 DNA follows: TGTGCCAGCAGTCGGGACTTTAGCACAGATACGCAGTATTTT. This translates into CASSRDFSTDTQYF.

Only one count was recorded for this clone. The CDR3 bases are TGTGCCAGCAGCTCCGGACTAGCGGGAGGTCGCAACAATGAGCAGTTCTTC. It yields the protein CASSSGLAGGRNNEQFF. The chain recombines TRBV11-3 with TRBJ2-1; 14 bases fit TRBD2. This CDR3 has 17 amino acids. Germline trimming cut 4 bases from V and 5 bases from J; bases unmatched to any gene: 7. Germline V gene data show CDR1 as SGHNT and CDR2 as YENEEA.